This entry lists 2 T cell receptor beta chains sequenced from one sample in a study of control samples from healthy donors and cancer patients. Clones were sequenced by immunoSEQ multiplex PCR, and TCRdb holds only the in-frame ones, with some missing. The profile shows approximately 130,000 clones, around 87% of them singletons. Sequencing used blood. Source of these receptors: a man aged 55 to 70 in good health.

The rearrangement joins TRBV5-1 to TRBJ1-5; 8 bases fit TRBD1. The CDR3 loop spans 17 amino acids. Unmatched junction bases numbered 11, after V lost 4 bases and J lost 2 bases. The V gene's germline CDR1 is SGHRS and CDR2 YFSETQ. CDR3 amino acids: CASSPRTGPPRNQPQHF. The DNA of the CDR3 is TGCGCCAGCAGCCCGCGGACAGGGCCCCCTCGCAATCAGCCCCAGCATTTT.

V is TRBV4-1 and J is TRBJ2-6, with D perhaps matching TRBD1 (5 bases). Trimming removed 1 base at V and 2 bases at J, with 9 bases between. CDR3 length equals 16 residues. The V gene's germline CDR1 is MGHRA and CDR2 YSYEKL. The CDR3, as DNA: TGCGCCAGCAGCCAAGTTAGCAGGGCTGGGGCCAACGTCCTGACTTTC. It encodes CASSQVSRAGANVLTF.